This T cell receptor beta chain comes out of a study of T cell changes during pregnancy in multiple sclerosis. Generated by immunoSEQ multiplex PCR, the TCRdb table keeps only in-frame clones and is missing some. The sample carries over 50,000 clones, about 90% recorded once. The sample was CD4+ T cells from peripheral blood mononuclear cells, taken after pregnancy. The clonotype originates from a female donor with multiple sclerosis, enrolled in a pregnancy study.

The CDR3 sequence is CASSLDRGGTQYF. Written as DNA, the CDR3 is TGTGCCAGCAGCTTAGATCGGGGGGGTACGCAGTATTTT. The chain recombines TRBV11-3 with TRBJ2-3; 8 nucleotides agree with TRBD2. The CDR3 is made up of 13 amino acids. Germline CDR1 reads SGHNT; CDR2 reads YENEEA. V trimming: 0 bases; J trimming: 8 bases; junction bases outside the gene matches: 1. Combining the CDR3 with reference TRBV11-3 and TRBJ2-3 gives the whole variable domain EAGVVQSPRYKIIEKKQPVAFWCNPISGHNTLYWYLQNLGQGPELLIRYENEEAVDDSQLPKDRFSAERLKGVDSTLKIQPAELGDSAVYLCASSLDRGGTQYFGPGTRLTVL.